This TCR beta chain was sequenced in a study of shared clonotypes between healthy human individuals. Regarding this clone: Antigen specificity is unknown. The identical CDR3 is also encoded by other nucleotide sequences in the sample.

Profiled with immunoSEQ multiplex PCR; TCRdb holds only in-frame clones, not every one. The sample yields some 2.4 million clones, approximately 93% seen once. This CDR3 contains 15 residues. Germline loops: CDR1 MNHEY, CDR2 SVGAGI. Trimming pared 2 bases from V and 0 bases from J, leaving 8 bases between. General study results and limits: Naive CD4 clonotype sharing across a few donors was approximately 5%.

This sequence originates from a man between 18 and 29 years old in good health. Some clones in this sample may be carry-over from other donors' samples. The chain joins TRBV6-5 to TRBJ1-5; possible D gene TRBD1, 5 bases. The sequenced material came from naive CD4+ T cells from PBMCs. Subset of the sample: CD45RA+ positively selected. CDR3 protein: CASSYPDSSNQPQHF. The CDR3 bases are TGTGCCAGCAGTTACCCTGACAGTAGCAATCAGCCCCAGCATTTT.